This T cell receptor (beta chain) was sequenced for a study of naive and memory T cell subsets. Study-wide findings and caveats: Especially in CD8 cells, naive repertoires contained a few larger clonotypes, possibly CD45RA-re-expressing memory cells. From naive to CM, EM and EMRA, diversity decreased and Gini increased. Over 85% of naive TCR sequences appeared only once after error correction, unlike memory subsets.

A remark on this clonotype: Antigen: not known.

CDR1 is MNHEY and CDR2 is SVGAGI in the germline V gene. J was trimmed by 2 bases and V by 0 bases; bases with no gene match: 1. The CDR3 loop spans 14 amino acids. The beta constant-region primer was an equimolar mix of two oligonucleotides covering TRBC1 and TRBC2. Nested alpha and beta constant-region primers with the SP2 primer drove four PCR rounds on ligated cDNA. TCRdb reprocessed the UMI-ligation and nested PCR reads via MiXCR and lists one record per CDR3 protein. The sample holds under 150,000 distinct CDR3 sequences, about 20% seen once. Four subsets defined by CD45RA and CD27 were sorted after CD3, CD4, CD8 and live/dead staining.

This rearrangement joins TRBV6-5 to TRBJ2-7, with 7 bases fitting TRBD1. The source of this sequence is a human donor in good health. Sequencing input: naive CD8+ T cells from blood. The chain's CDR3 is CASSYSGQTYEQYF. For the CDR3, the DNA is TGTGCCAGCAGTTACTCGGGACAGACCTACGAGCAGTACTTC.